These T cell receptor beta chains were read from a single sample in a study of siplizumab effects on memory and regulatory T cells. The assay was immunoSEQ multiplex PCR, and TCRdb's table has in-frame clones only and misses some. The sample has around 100,000 clones, 94% seen once. Specimen: Tregs sorted from blood. These receptor sequences come from a human donor in good health. Each CDR3 is given without its conserved first and last residue. Part of the rows lack a size; the others show once, few, many or a class for expanded clones.

TRBV18	TRBJ1-1	-	ASSPGVGYTEAF
TRBV6-5	TRBJ2-7	-	ASSYSGHPYEQY
TRBV19	TRBJ2-1	-	ASSISGTTGNEQF
TRBV10-3	TRBJ2-7	-	AISAGTGLGEQY
TRBV7-9	TRBJ2-7	-	ASSLDQTNRGYEQY
TRBV5-1	TRBJ1-3	-	ASSLGVGNTIY
TRBV15	TRBJ1-3	-	ATSSKYSGNTIY
TRBV29-1	TRBJ2-7	-	SVEEWAGDKRQY
TRBV30	TRBJ1-4	-	AWSGPGVGEKLF
TRBV7-9	TRBJ1-3	-	ASSLSIGPSGTRGNTIY
TRBV5-1	TRBJ2-1	-	ASSLRSGRLNEQF
TRBV2	TRBJ1-5	once	ASKGRPNQPQH
TRBV7-9	TRBJ1-1	-	ASSLGSQGNTEAF
TRBV6-5	TRBJ1-1	-	ASSVVGGEEAF
TRBV18	TRBJ2-5	-	ASSPLTSGYQETQY